A single sample is the source of the 19 T cell receptor beta chains below, sequenced in a study of yellow fever vaccine responses in identical twins. TCRdb reanalysed the RT-PCR reads using MiXCR and keeps one entry per CDR3 protein. The sample lists 17,000 or so distinct CDR3 sequences, approximately 72% occurring once. The input for sequencing was T cells from blood (PBMCs), unsorted or a sorted subset (not recorded which), taken before or after yellow fever vaccination (not recorded which). The receptors were sampled from a young woman who received the yellow fever vaccine.

This clonotype showed up just a few times. V usage is TRBV5-5 and J usage is TRBJ1-3; 9 nucleotides match TRBD1. Trimming took 4 bases from V and 4 from J; bases not matched to a gene: 6. Germline-derived CDR1 and CDR2 are SGHKS and YYEKEE (reference sequence). The CDR3 contains 15 residues. This CDR3 reads CASSLYRGQGNTIYF. The CDR3 coding sequence is TGTGCCAGCAGCCTGTACAGGGGGCAAGGAAACACCATATATTTT.

This clonotype has just one count. This chain connects TRBV11-1 to TRBJ1-6; 7 bases align to TRBD1. The ends lost 2 bases at V and 7 bases at J; junction bases unmatched: 2. Per germline, CDR1 SGHAT and CDR2 FQDESV (reference sequence). CDR3 length equals 14 residues. The DNA for the CDR3 is TGTGCCAGCAGCTTACAGGGACAGAATTCACCCCTCCACTTT. It yields the protein CASSLQGQNSPLHF. Variable domain in full (rest from reference TRBV11-1 and TRBJ1-6): EAEVAQSPRYKITEKSQAVAFWCDPISGHATLYWYRQILGQGPELLVQFQDESVVDDSQLPKDRFSAERLKGVDSTLKIQPAELGDSAMYLCASSLQGQNSPLHFGNGTRLTVT.

The chain uses TRBV20-1 and TRBJ1-1; D is uncertain. CDR1 DFQATT and CDR2 SNEGSKA come from the germline V gene (reference sequence). CDR3 length equals 13 residues. Trimming shortened V by 8 bases and J by 0 bases, and 13 bases separated the two germline ends. DNA for the CDR3: TGCAGTTCGACGGAGGATTTGAACACTGAAGCTTTCTTT. Translating gives CSSTEDLNTEAFF.

This clonotype turned up a few times. The V gene is TRBV28, the J gene TRBJ2-7; 8 nucleotides match TRBD1. Germline V gives CDR1 MDHEN, CDR2 SYDVKM. The trim removed 4 bases at V and 3 bases at J, leaving 2 bases unmatched. This CDR3 has 13 amino acids. CDR3 amino acids: CASSSTGDYEQYF. The CDR3 DNA sequence: TGTGCCAGCAGTTCGACAGGGGACTACGAGCAGTACTTC.

V and J are TRBV28 and TRBJ2-3; 8 bases map to TRBD2. After removal of 7 bases from V and 2 bases from J, the junction contained 8 bases not matched to a gene. The CDR3 consists of 15 residues. Germline V gives CDR1 MDHEN, CDR2 SYDVKM. Written as DNA, the CDR3 is TGTGCCAGCAATGGGGCGGGGGGAAACACAGATACGCAGTATTTT. This codes for CASNGAGGNTDTQYF.

The chain carries TRBV4-1 and TRBJ2-7; TRBD1 matches 11 bases. V was pared by 3 bases and J by 2 bases, with 6 bases of the junction left unmatched. This CDR3 region has 16 residues. Per germline, CDR1 MGHRA and CDR2 YSYEKL. CDR3 sequence: CASSQEGTGGTYEQYF. The CDR3 DNA reads as TGCGCCAGCAGCCAGGAAGGGACAGGGGGTACCTACGAGCAGTACTTC.

The gene calls are TRBV12-3 or TRBV12-4 and TRBJ2-5; D might be TRBD1 (6 bases). This CDR3 is built from 15 residues. Deletions cut 3 bases from V and 2 bases from J, with 13 bases between. The CDR3 DNA reads as TGTGCCAGCAGTTTCGGACAGCGGTATCAAGAGACCCAGTACTTC. Translated, it gives CASSFGQRYQETQYF.

This clonotype was counted a few times. The chain joins TRBV15 to TRBJ2-1; either TRBD1 or TRBD2 may fit D (5 bases each). The V end was cut by 1 base, the J end by 6 bases, with 13 bases between. The CDR3 length is 15 residues. From germline, CDR1 is LNHNV and CDR2 YYDKDF (reference sequence). The CDR3 sequence is CATSRVRDGGNEQFF. The DNA for the CDR3 is TGTGCCACCAGCAGAGTCCGGGACGGCGGCAATGAGCAGTTCTTC.

This clonotype is large. The chain uses TRBV4-1 and TRBJ2-3; possibly TRBD2 for D (6 bases). Deletions cut 3 bases from V and 6 bases from J, with 13 bases between. The CDR3 extends over 14 amino acids. CDR1 is MGHRA and CDR2 is YSYEKL in the germline V gene. CDR3 residues: CASSHSEGIDTQYF. The CDR3 nucleotides are TGCGCCAGCAGCCATTCGGAGGGGATCGATACGCAGTATTTT.

V gene TRBV25-1 combines with J gene TRBJ2-7; 10 nucleotides align to TRBD2. This CDR3 is 13 amino acids long. Unmatched junction bases numbered 4, after V lost 5 bases and J lost 6 bases. Germline V lookup: CDR1 MGHDK, CDR2 SYGVNS. The CDR3 sequence: CASSLAGVGEQYF. The CDR3 DNA is TGTGCCAGCAGTCTAGCGGGAGTAGGCGAGCAGTACTTC.

The chain links TRBV11-2 to TRBJ1-1, with 9 bases matching TRBD1. The germline gives CDR1 SGHAT, CDR2 FQNNGV. V lost 0 bases and J lost 6; bases outside the gene matches: 2. This CDR3 region has 14 residues. CDR3 in DNA: TGTGCCAGCAGCTTAGACCGGGACAGGGCTGAAGCTTTCTTT. As protein: CASSLDRDRAEAFF. Filled out from reference TRBV11-2 and TRBJ1-1, the complete variable domain reads EAGVAQSPRYKIIEKRQSVAFWCNPISGHATLYWYQQILGQGPKLLIQFQNNGVVDDSQLPKDRFSAERLKGVDSTLKIQPAKLEDSAVYLCASSLDRDRAEAFFGQGTRLTVV.

V and J are TRBV5-5 and TRBJ1-5; TRBD1 matches 12 bases. The CDR3 sequence is 17 residues long. V gave up 3 bases and J gave up 3 bases; unmatched junction bases: 7. The V gene's germline CDR1 is SGHKS and CDR2 YYEKEE (reference sequence). For the CDR3, the DNA is TGTGCCAGCAGCTCCGGGACAGGGGGCCGAATCAATCAGCCCCAGCATTTT. Its protein product is CASSSGTGGRINQPQHF.

This chain connects TRBV7-4 to TRBJ2-5; the match to TRBD2 covers 9 bases. V was pared by 6 bases and J by 1 base, with 9 bases of the junction left unmatched. This CDR3 has 16 amino acids. Germline V CDR1 and CDR2: SGHVT, SQSDAQ. CDR3 region: CASRSRMTSGQETQYF. The CDR3, as DNA: TGTGCCAGCAGATCTCGTATGACTAGCGGCCAAGAGACCCAGTACTTC. Filled out from reference TRBV7-4 and TRBJ2-5, the complete variable domain reads GAGVSQSPRYKVAKRGRDVALRCDSISGHVTLYWYRQTLGQGSEVLTYSQSDAQRDKSGRPSGRFSAERPERSVSTLKIQRTEQGDSAVYLCASRSRMTSGQETQYFGPGTRLLVL.

This clonotype has just a few counts. The rearrangement links TRBV20-1 to TRBJ1-2; TRBD1 is a possible D gene (6 bases). Germline lookup yields CDR1 DFQATT and CDR2 SNEGSKA (reference sequence). The CDR3 has 15 residues. V was shortened by 8 bases and J by 8 bases, with 27 bases between the two germline ends. CDR3 sequence: CSSHRGSTAVRGYTF. The CDR3 coding sequence is TGCAGTTCCCATAGGGGGTCGACAGCCGTTAGGGGCTACACCTTC.

The chain employs TRBV10-1 and TRBJ1-4, with D uncertain. Trimming pared 2 bases from V and 8 bases from J, leaving 9 bases between. Germline CDR1 and CDR2: WNHNN and SYGVQD (reference sequence). The CDR3 loop spans 13 amino acids. In nucleotides, the CDR3 is TGCGCCAGCAGTGAGGTGGACGGCGAAAAACTGTTTTTT. Its protein product is CASSEVDGEKLFF.

V is TRBV10-1 and J is TRBJ2-1; D is ambiguous. This CDR3 has 15 residues. Looked up from germline, CDR1 is WNHNN and CDR2 is SYGVQD (reference sequence). V was trimmed by 3 bases and J by 0 bases, leaving 9 bases between them. CDR3 sequence: CASSDKGSSYNEQFF. The CDR3 DNA reads as TGCGCCAGCAGTGACAAGGGTAGCTCCTACAATGAGCAGTTCTTC.

V gene TRBV14 combines with J gene TRBJ2-5; TRBD2 matches at 8 bases. The CDR3 loop spans 15 amino acids. The germline V gene has CDR1 SGHDN and CDR2 FVKESK. V lost 1 base and J lost 5; bases outside the gene matches: 6. The CDR3: CASSQAGSGSETQYF. For the CDR3, the DNA is TGTGCCAGCAGCCAAGCCGGAAGCGGGAGTGAGACCCAGTACTTC. The full variable domain, in which reference TRBV14 and TRBJ2-5 provide the parts outside the CDR3, is EAGVTQFPSHSVIEKGQTVTLRCDPISGHDNLYWYRRVMGKEIKFLLHFVKESKQDESGMPNNRFLAERTGGTYSTLKVQPAELEDSGVYFCASSQAGSGSETQYFGPGTRLLVL.

The chain carries TRBV7-9 and TRBJ2-3, with 8 bases fitting TRBD2. The V and J ends lost 5 bases and 4 bases, in that order; junction bases with no gene match: 5. The CDR3 consists of 14 residues. Germline-derived CDR1 and CDR2 are SEHNR and FQNEAQ (reference sequence). Here the CDR3 reads CASSRGGQSDTQYF. For the CDR3, the DNA is TGTGCCAGCAGCCGGGGGGGCCAGTCAGATACGCAGTATTTT.

The chain joins TRBV12-3 or TRBV12-4 to TRBJ1-2; no reliable D call. V lost 1 base and J lost 7, with 4 bases in between. The CDR3 spans 11 residues. CDR3 sequence: CASSLEFGYTF. For the CDR3, the DNA is TGTGCCAGCAGTTTAGAGTTTGGCTACACCTTC.